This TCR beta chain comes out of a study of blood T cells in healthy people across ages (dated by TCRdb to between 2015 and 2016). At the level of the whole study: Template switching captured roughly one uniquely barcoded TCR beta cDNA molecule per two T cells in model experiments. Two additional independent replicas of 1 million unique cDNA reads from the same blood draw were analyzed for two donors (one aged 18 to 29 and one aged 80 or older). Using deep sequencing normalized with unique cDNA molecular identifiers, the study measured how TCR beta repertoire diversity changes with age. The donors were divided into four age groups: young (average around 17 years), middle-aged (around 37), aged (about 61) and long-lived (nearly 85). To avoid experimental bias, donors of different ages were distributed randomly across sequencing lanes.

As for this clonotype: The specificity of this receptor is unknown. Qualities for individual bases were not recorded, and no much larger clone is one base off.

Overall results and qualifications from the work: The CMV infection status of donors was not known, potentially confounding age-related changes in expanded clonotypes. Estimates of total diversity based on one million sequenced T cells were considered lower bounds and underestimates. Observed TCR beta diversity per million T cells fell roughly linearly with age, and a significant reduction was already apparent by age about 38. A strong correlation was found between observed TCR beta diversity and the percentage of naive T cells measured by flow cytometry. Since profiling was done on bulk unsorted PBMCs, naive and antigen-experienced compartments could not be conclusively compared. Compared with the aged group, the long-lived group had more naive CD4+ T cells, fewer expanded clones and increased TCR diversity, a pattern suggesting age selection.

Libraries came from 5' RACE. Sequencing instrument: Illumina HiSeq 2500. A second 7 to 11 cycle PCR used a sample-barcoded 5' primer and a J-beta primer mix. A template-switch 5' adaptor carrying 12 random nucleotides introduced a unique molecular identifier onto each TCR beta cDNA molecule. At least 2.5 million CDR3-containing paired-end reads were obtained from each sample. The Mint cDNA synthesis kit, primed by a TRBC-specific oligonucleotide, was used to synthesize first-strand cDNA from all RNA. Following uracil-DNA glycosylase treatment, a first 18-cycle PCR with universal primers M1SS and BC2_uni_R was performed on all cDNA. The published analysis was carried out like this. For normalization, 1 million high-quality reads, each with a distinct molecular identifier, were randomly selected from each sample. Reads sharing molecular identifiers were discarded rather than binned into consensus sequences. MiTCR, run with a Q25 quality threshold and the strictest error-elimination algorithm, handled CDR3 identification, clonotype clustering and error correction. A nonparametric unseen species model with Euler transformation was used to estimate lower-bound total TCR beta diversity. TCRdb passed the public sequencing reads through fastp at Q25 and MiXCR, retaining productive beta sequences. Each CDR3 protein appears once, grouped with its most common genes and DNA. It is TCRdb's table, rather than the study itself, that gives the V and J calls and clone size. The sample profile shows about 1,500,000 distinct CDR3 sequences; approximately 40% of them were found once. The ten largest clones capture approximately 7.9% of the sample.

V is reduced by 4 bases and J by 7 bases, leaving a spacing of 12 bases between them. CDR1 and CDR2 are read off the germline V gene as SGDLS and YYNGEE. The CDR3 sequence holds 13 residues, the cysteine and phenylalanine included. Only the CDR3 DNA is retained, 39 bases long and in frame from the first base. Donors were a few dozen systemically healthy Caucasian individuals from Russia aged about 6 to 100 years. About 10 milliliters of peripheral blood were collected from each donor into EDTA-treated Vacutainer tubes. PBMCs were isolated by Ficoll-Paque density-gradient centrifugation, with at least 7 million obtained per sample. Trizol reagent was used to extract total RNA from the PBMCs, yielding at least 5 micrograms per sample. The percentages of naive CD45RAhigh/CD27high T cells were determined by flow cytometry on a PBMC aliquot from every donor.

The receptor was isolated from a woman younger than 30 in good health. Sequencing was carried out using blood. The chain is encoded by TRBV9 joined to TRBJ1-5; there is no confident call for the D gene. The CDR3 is CASSPDNLQPQHF. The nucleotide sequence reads TGTGCCAGCAGCCCTGACAACCTGCAGCCCCAGCATTTT.